Shown below are 4 T cell receptor beta chains from a single sample sequenced in a study of T cell responses to AZD1222 COVID-19 vaccine (dated by TCRdb to the early 2020s). In the paper's terms, the time point label means: baseline before first vaccination. Library preparation was by the immunoSEQ multiplex PCR assay. TCRdb took over this immuneACCESS table, retaining in-frame rearrangements with V and J assigned. Such tables are incomplete; in checked studies, under half of the missing clones stem from an unresolved V gene, and the remainder is unexplained. The sample records around 90,000 clones, just over 85% of which are singletons. The ten largest account for roughly 6% of the sample. Specimen: peripheral blood, collected on day 0 of AZD1222 vaccination. Receptors originate from an adult in good health.

The rearrangement links TRBV25-1 to TRBJ2-1; 7 bases align to TRBD1. Trimming took 4 bases from V and 0 from J; bases not matched to a gene: 6. CDR1 is MGHDK and CDR2 is SYGVNS in the germline V gene. This CDR3 region has 16 residues. CDR3 nucleotide sequence: TGTGCCAGCAGTGCAAGACAGGGACCCTCCTACAATGAGCAGTTCTTC. As protein: CASSARQGPSYNEQFF.

The CDR3 coding sequence is TGTGCCTGGCGGACCTCTGGGGCCAACGTCCTGACTTTC. Its translation is CAWRTSGANVLTF. The chain links TRBV30 to TRBJ2-6; D not certain. Germline lookup yields CDR1 GTSNPN and CDR2 SVGIG (reference sequence). The CDR3 extends over 13 amino acids. Trimming cost V 5 bases and J 0 bases, with 5 bases left between them.

The chain is built from TRBV5-8 and TRBJ1-5; D not resolved. The CDR3 extends over 13 amino acids. Looked up from germline, CDR1 is SGHTS and CDR2 is YDEGEE. Between the trimmed V and J ends, which lost 4 bases and 5 bases, there was a span of 10 bases. CDR3 in amino acids: CASSPRVDQPQHF. CDR3 in DNA: TGTGCCAGCAGCCCCCGGGTAGATCAGCCCCAGCATTTT.

The rearrangement uses TRBV12-3 or TRBV12-4 and TRBJ1-5; possibly TRBD1 for D (6 bases). The length of the CDR3 is 13 residues. Trimming took off 5 bases at V and 3 bases at J, with 8 bases between the two ends. The chain's CDR3 is CASSTGNNQPQHF. In nucleotides, the CDR3 is TGTGCCAGCAGTACAGGGAACAATCAGCCCCAGCATTTT.